The 3 T cell receptor beta chains listed next were all sequenced from one sample in a study of CXCR3-negative and CXCR3-positive naive CD8 T cells. Antigen specificity for these receptors is unknown. The authors made the TRB cDNA libraries by 5' RACE using UMI labels. Using the 5' RACE reads, TCRdb records one entry per CDR3 protein without DNA. This sample contains under 90,000 distinct CDR3 sequences. Points from the study as a whole: More hydrophobic TRB CDR3s were found in CXCR3-positive naive cells than in CXCR3-negative naive cells.

Sequenced: naive CXCR3+ CD8+ T cells from blood. Subset reported: CD45RO-CCR7+CD27+CD95- naive CD8+ T cells expressing CXCR3 (TNR3+). These receptors all stem from a human donor in good health. Some clones in this sample may be carry-over from other donors' samples.

J is TRBJ1-4 and V is TRBV7-9; the TCRdb call, TRBD1, lacks DNA for checking. The CDR3 has 14 amino acids. Germline CDR1 and CDR2: SEHNR and FQNEAQ (reference sequence). This chain's CDR3 is CASGGTAPNEKLFF.

The rearrangement joins TRBV10-3 to TRBJ2-5. This CDR3 spans 11 amino acids. CDR1 ENHRY and CDR2 SYGVKD come from the germline V gene. CDR3 in amino acids: CATTNEETQYF.

CDR3 protein: CSARDRDSPKYYGYTF. The rearrangement uses TRBV20-1 and TRBJ1-2; TCRdb lists TRBD1, though no DNA is available to test this call. The length of the CDR3 is 16 residues. Germline V lookup: CDR1 DFQATT, CDR2 SNEGSKA (reference sequence).